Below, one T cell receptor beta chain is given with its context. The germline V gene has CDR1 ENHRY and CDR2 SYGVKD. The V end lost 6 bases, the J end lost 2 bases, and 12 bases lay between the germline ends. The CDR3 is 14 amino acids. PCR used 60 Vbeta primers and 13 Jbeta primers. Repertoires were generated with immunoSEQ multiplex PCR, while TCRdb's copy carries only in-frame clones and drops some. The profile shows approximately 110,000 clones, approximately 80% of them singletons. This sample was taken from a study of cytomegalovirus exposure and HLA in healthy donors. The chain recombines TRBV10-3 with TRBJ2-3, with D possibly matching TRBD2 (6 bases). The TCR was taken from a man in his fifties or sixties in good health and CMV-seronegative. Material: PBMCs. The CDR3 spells CAIRDGGTTDTQYF. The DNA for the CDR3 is TGTGCCATCAGGGACGGCGGGACCACAGATACGCAGTATTTT.